This TCR beta chain was sequenced during a study of cytomegalovirus exposure and HLA in healthy donors. This clone turned up a few times. What it recognizes is unknown. Assay used: immunoSEQ multiplex PCR; TCRdb lists only in-frame clones, some missing. The profile shows 280,000 or so clones, 88% of them singletons. V shed 3 bases, J shed 3 bases, and the junction held 5 bases outside the gene matches. Germline V CDR1 and CDR2: MDHEN, SYDVKM. The CDR3 has 15 residues. Findings and caveats of the study: Researchers counted around 180 TCR beta chains as cytomegalovirus-associated.

This receptor was obtained from a woman aged 18-29 years in good health and CMV-seronegative. Input material: PBMCs. This sequence joins TRBV28 and TRBJ1-5, with 7 bases lining up with TRBD1. The CDR3 DNA follows: TGTGCCAGCAGTTTCTCGGACAGGCTCAATCAGCCCCAGCATTTT. Translating it yields CASSFSDRLNQPQHF.